A selection of T cell receptor beta chains follows, all from one sample in a study of T cell changes during pregnancy in multiple sclerosis. Assay: immunoSEQ multiplex PCR; the TCRdb copy retains only in-frame clones and omits some. The profile shows 45,000 to 50,000 clones, roughly nine tenths of them singletons. The sequencing used CD4+ T cells from peripheral blood mononuclear cells, collected in the second trimester of pregnancy. The receptors here all came from a female donor in good health, enrolled as a control in a pregnancy study. The conserved cysteine and the conserved F or W are not part of the CDR3 here. Size tells how often a clone was seen (once, few, many) or the class of an expanded clone, and some rows leave it out.

J gene,clone size,V gene,CDR3 protein
TRBJ2-5,NA,TRBV25-1,ASSQQGFETQY
TRBJ1-4,NA,TRBV5-5,ASSLSVNRLF
TRBJ1-2,NA,TRBV10-3,AISTGQIYGYT
TRBJ2-3,NA,TRBV7-9,ASSAPGGALTDTQY
TRBJ2-1,NA,TRBV4-2,ASSQVLTGTSGEPNEQF
TRBJ1-5,NA,TRBV30,AWSLGQGNQPQH
TRBJ2-3,NA,TRBV5-6,ASSLAAGETDTQY
TRBJ1-1,few,TRBV4-3,ASSQETGELNTEAF
TRBJ1-2,NA,TRBV11-2,ASSLDSQGWGYGYT
TRBJ2-7,NA,TRBV4-1,ASSQGGGTGSYEQY
TRBJ1-1,NA,TRBV6-6,ASSWGGNTEAF
TRBJ2-7,NA,TRBV11-2,ASSKQGFDEQY
TRBJ1-1,once,TRBV7-9,ASSLARVNTEAF
TRBJ1-4,NA,TRBV2,ASSEERETNEKLF
TRBJ1-5,NA,TRBV6-5,ATGRDREQPQH
TRBJ1-4,NA,TRBV4-1,ASSSIQGDEEKLF
TRBJ1-1,NA,TRBV5-4,ASSFNTGTVEAF
TRBJ1-2,NA,TRBV6-5,ASGPGYGYT
TRBJ1-2,NA,TRBV6-1,ASSEALDSLGGYT
TRBJ2-1,few,TRBV4-3,ASSQDDQGEQF
TRBJ2-3,NA,TRBV4-1,ASRGTSGRDTQY
TRBJ2-7,NA,TRBV5-1,ASSLEGGGPYEQY
TRBJ1-2,NA,TRBV19,ASSMYQRGFHGYT
TRBJ1-1,NA,TRBV6-1,ASSQGYTEAF
TRBJ2-6,NA,TRBV25-1,ASSSDRAGANVLT
TRBJ2-5,NA,TRBV30,AWSPGGTQY
TRBJ2-3,once,TRBV30,AWSVQDTQY
TRBJ1-1,NA,TRBV7-2,ASSETGTGYPNGEAF
TRBJ1-4,NA,TRBV29-1,SVTGTGNEKLF
TRBJ1-2,NA,TRBV9,ASSVVETHNYGYT
TRBJ1-3,NA,TRBV30,AWSVTFGTLSSGNTIY
TRBJ2-1,NA,TRBV11-2,ASRSSGGRYNEQF
TRBJ2-5,NA,TRBV11-2,ASSLEVTTIQETQY